The TCR beta chain under discussion was sequenced for a study of T cell repertoires in ileal Crohn's disease. Study results and caveats: Compared with non-smokers, active smokers at surgery showed more clonal expansions.

As for this clone: The antigen is not known.

This CDR3 is built from 15 residues. V dropped 6 bases and J dropped 0 bases, with 12 bases sitting between them. Per germline, CDR1 GTSNPN and CDR2 SVGIG (reference sequence). TCRB immunosequencing input was roughly 500 nanograms of biopsy DNA per sample. Profiling relied on immunoSEQ multiplex PCR, and the TCRdb table lists in-frame clones only, not all of them. The profile covers approximately 13,000 clones, with about 85% appearing a single time and roughly 3.7% taken by the ten largest. The receptor comes from an adult with Crohn's disease. The rearrangement links TRBV30 to TRBJ1-6; D not certain. Sequencing used ileal tissue. The CDR3 nucleotides read TGTGCCTGCTACAAAGGGAGCTCCTATAATTCACCCCTCCACTTT. The encoded protein is CACYKGSSYNSPLHF.